The 28 T cell receptor beta chains reported below all come from one sample, sequenced in a study of T-cell reconstitution after alpha-beta-depleted transplantation in children. Unique molecular identifiers tagged the TCRbeta library. TCRdb used MiXCR to reprocess the PCR reads, holding one entry per CDR3 protein. The data hold over 200,000 distinct CDR3 sequences, with roughly a tenth observed a single time. This sample comprised PBMCs, obtained before TCRalphabeta/CD19-depleted stem cell transplant. All receptors come from a child less than two years old with acute myeloid leukemia, due to receive a stem cell transplant.

This clonotype showed up many times. The rearrangement uses TRBV7-8 and TRBJ1-1, with 9 bases fitting TRBD1. This CDR3 comprises 15 residues. J was trimmed by 5 bases and V by 3 bases; bases with no gene match: 7. CDR1 is SGHVS and CDR2 is FQNEAQ in the germline V gene. The CDR3, as DNA: TGTGCCAGCAGCTTCGCGGGACAGGGAGCAACTGAAGCTTTCTTT. Its translation is CASSFAGQGATEAFF.

V is TRBV19 and J is TRBJ1-2; 12 positions match TRBD1. In germline, CDR1 is LNHDA, CDR2 SQIVND (reference sequence). The V segment lost 3 bases and the J segment 4 bases; nucleotides outside the gene matches: 6. The CDR3 covers 16 residues. CDR3 sequence reads: CASSISGTGGLYGYTF. The CDR3 bases are TGTGCCAGTAGTATCTCCGGGACAGGGGGCCTCTATGGCTACACCTTC.

This clonotype was observed at least ten times. V usage is TRBV5-1 and J usage is TRBJ2-1; D perhaps matches TRBD2 (6 bases). The CDR3 spans 13 residues. Germline V lookup: CDR1 SGHRS, CDR2 YFSETQ. V was trimmed by 4 bases and J by 7 bases, leaving 12 bases between them. CDR3 loop: CASSRDFTNEQFF. The CDR3 DNA reads as TGCGCCAGCAGCCGGGACTTTACAAATGAGCAGTTCTTC.

This clonotype came up a few times. V gene TRBV24-1 combines with J gene TRBJ1-5; 10 nucleotides line up with TRBD1. Germline CDR1 is KGHDR and CDR2 is SFDVKD. The CDR3 is 15 residues long. J lost 7 bases, V lost 8 bases, and 10 bases had no gene match. In DNA form, the CDR3 reads TGTGCCACCAATCCGGGACAGGGGAGGGAACAGCCCCAGCATTTT. Encoded protein: CATNPGQGREQPQHF.

Concerning this clonotype itself: This may stem from a read error, because a much larger clone lies one nucleotide away. This chain joins TRBV7-9 and TRBJ1-4; D uncertain. The CDR3 extends over 11 amino acids. Germline V gene data show CDR1 as SEHNR and CDR2 as FQNEAQ (reference sequence). CDR3 sequence: CASSASEKLLF. The CDR3 nucleotides are TGTGCCAGCAGCGCGTCTGAAAAACTGCTTTTT.

This clonotype was observed at least ten times. The chain is built from TRBV11-2 and TRBJ2-2; D gene uncertain. CDR3 size: 13 residues. Germline CDR1 and CDR2: SGHAT and FQNNGV. V lost 3 bases to trimming and J lost 6 bases, with 8 bases between them. The DNA of the CDR3 is TGTGCCAGCAGCTTTGGGCCGGCCGGGGAGCTGTTTTTT. It encodes CASSFGPAGELFF.

Comments on this clonotype: A much larger clone differs by one base, so this may be a read error. This chain connects TRBV11-2 to TRBJ2-3; TRBD2 agrees at 14 bases. The CDR3 length is 18 residues. Germline lookup yields CDR1 SGHAT and CDR2 FQNNGV. The CDR3 DNA is TGTGGCAGCAGTCGGGGACTAGCGGGAGTCGGGGGCACAGATACGCAGTATTTT. It translates to CGSSRGLAGVGGTDTQYF.

In this sample, this clonotype turned up many times. This chain connects TRBV11-2 to TRBJ1-5, with D tentatively TRBD1 (6 bases). V gave up 6 bases and J gave up 1 base, with 19 bases separating them. In germline, CDR1 is SGHAT, CDR2 FQNNGV. CDR3 length equals 17 residues. CDR3 DNA sequence: TGTGCCAGCAGTTCCAGGCGCGGGGGCACGAGCAATCAGCCCCAGCATTTT. Protein product: CASSSRRGGTSNQPQHF.

This clonotype was picked up many times. The rearrangement links TRBV5-1 to TRBJ2-1; D gene unclear. Per the germline V gene, CDR1 is SGHRS and CDR2 is YFSETQ. The V end was cut by 4 bases, the J end by 4 bases, with 12 bases between. This CDR3 comprises 14 residues. In DNA, the CDR3 is TGCGCCAGCAGCCTTGGCTCGGCTTACAATGAGCAGTTCTTC. This codes for CASSLGSAYNEQFF.

This clonotype was counted many times. The gene calls are TRBV2 and TRBJ2-1; 9 positions match TRBD2. The germline CDR1 and CDR2 sequences are SNHLY and FYNNEI. Germline trimming cut 6 bases from V and 9 bases from J; bases unmatched to any gene: 12. This CDR3 contains 15 residues. Here the CDR3 DNA reads TGTGCCAGCAGCCTTAGCGGGGGAGTGGTTGGTGAGCAGTTCTTC. As protein: CASSLSGGVVGEQFF. The full variable domain, in which reference TRBV2 and TRBJ2-1 provide the parts outside the CDR3, is EPEVTQTPSHQVTQMGQEVILRCVPISNHLYFYWYRQILGQKVEFLVSFYNNEISEKSEIFDDQFSVERPDGSNFTLKIRSTKLEDSAMYFCASSLSGGVVGEQFFGPGTRLTVL.

To note about this clonotype: A single base separates this from a much larger clone, so it may be a read error. The chain combines TRBV20-1 with TRBJ2-5, with D perhaps matching TRBD2 (5 bases). The CDR3 is 12 amino acids. Germline CDR1 is DFQATT and CDR2 is SNEGSKA (reference sequence). V lost 3 bases and J 9 bases, leaving 14 bases between the germline ends. The CDR3 region is CSARDSPKAQYF. For the CDR3, the DNA is TGCAGTGCTAGGGACTCTCCTAAGGCCCAGTACTTC.

This clonotype occurred a few times. The chain couples TRBV20-1 to TRBJ1-5; D call uncertain. Germline V CDR1 and CDR2: DFQATT, SNEGSKA (reference sequence). Between the trimmed V and J ends, which lost 3 bases and 0 bases, there was a span of 9 bases. The CDR3 consists of 14 residues. The CDR3 region has the DNA TGCAGTGCTAGTGCCGTTCATAGCAATCAGCCCCAGCATTTT. Its translation: CSASAVHSNQPQHF.

Ten or more counts support this clonotype. The chain links TRBV29-1 to TRBJ2-1; tentatively, D is TRBD2 (5 bases). The CDR3 totals 12 residues. Trimming took 2 bases from V and 9 from J, leaving 11 bases between them. Germline CDR1 reads SQVTM; CDR2 reads ANQGSEA. This CDR3 is CSVETRRSEQFF. The CDR3 nucleotides are TGCAGCGTTGAAACGAGGAGGAGTGAGCAGTTCTTC.

This clonotype was recorded many times. The chain employs TRBV25-1 and TRBJ2-1; possible D gene TRBD1, 7 bases. V was shortened by 9 bases and J by 6 bases, with 18 bases between the two germline ends. This CDR3 region has 14 residues. Germline CDR1 is MGHDK and CDR2 is SYGVNS. The CDR3 loop is CASTRQGGSNEQFF. CDR3 sequence (DNA): TGTGCCAGTACCCGACAGGGAGGAAGCAATGAGCAGTTCTTC.

Ten or more counts support this clonotype. The chain carries TRBV27 and TRBJ1-2; no firm D call. CDR1 and CDR2 (germline): MNHEY, SMNVEV (reference sequence). V was trimmed by 6 bases and J by 1 base, leaving 18 bases between them. CDR3 length: 16 amino acids. The CDR3 nucleotides are TGTGCCAGCAGGGAGGCAGGTTCCGCAAATAACTATGGCTACACCTTC. Translated, it gives CASREAGSANNYGYTF.

In this sample, this clonotype turned up many times. The chain couples TRBV7-6 to TRBJ2-6; no reliable D call. V lost 10 bases and J 2 bases, leaving 9 bases between the germline ends. CDR1 and CDR2 from the germline V gene are SGHVS and FNYEAQ. The CDR3 runs to 13 residues. Here the CDR3 reads CAIRLTGANVLTF. In nucleotides, the CDR3 is TGTGCCATCAGACTCACTGGGGCCAACGTCCTGACTTTC.

There are many counts of this clonotype. The chain joins TRBV7-2 to TRBJ2-3; possible D gene TRBD2, 6 bases. Per germline, CDR1 SGHTA and CDR2 FQGNSA. V was clipped by 6 bases and J by 2 bases, with 18 bases between them. CDR3 size: 16 residues. CDR3 sequence: CASSLLSGANTDTQYF. CDR3 nucleotide sequence: TGTGCCAGCAGTTTACTTAGCGGAGCGAACACAGATACGCAGTATTTT.

V is TRBV14 and J is TRBJ2-1; 8 bases map to TRBD2. This CDR3 is built from 19 residues. V gave up 1 base and J gave up 6 bases; unmatched junction bases: 17. Germline loops: CDR1 SGHDN, CDR2 FVKESK. This CDR3 is CASSQVDLVTAGGVNEQFF. In nucleotides, the CDR3 is TGTGCCAGCAGCCAAGTGGATCTAGTGACGGCCGGGGGGGTCAATGAGCAGTTCTTC.

This clonotype has ten or more counts. The chain combines TRBV19 with TRBJ2-3, with D unclear. Germline V lookup: CDR1 LNHDA, CDR2 SQIVND (reference sequence). The CDR3 loop spans 11 amino acids. Between the trimmed V and J ends, which lost 6 bases and 3 bases, there was a span of 4 bases. The CDR3 DNA is TGTGCCAGTAGAAAGACAGATACGCAGTATTTT. Amino acid sequence: CASRKTDTQYF.

In its sample, this clonotype was seen many times. This sequence joins TRBV25-1 and TRBJ2-3, with D possibly matching TRBD2 (6 bases). V was pared by 2 bases and J by 0 bases, with 9 bases between. CDR1 is MGHDK, CDR2 SYGVNS, per germline. This CDR3 has 15 residues. The CDR3 bases are TGTGCCAGCAGTGAACCCAGCGGGAGCACAGATACGCAGTATTTT. It translates to CASSEPSGSTDTQYF.

There are many counts of this clonotype. This rearrangement joins TRBV5-1 to TRBJ2-7; D is ambiguous. V was pared by 4 bases and J by 0 bases, with 5 bases between. Per germline, CDR1 SGHRS and CDR2 YFSETQ. The CDR3 has 12 amino acids. The CDR3 region has the DNA TGCGCCAGCAGCCCTTTCTCCTACGAGCAGTACTTC. This codes for CASSPFSYEQYF.

This clonotype was counted many times. The genes are TRBV7-2 and TRBJ2-7, with TRBD2 matching 11 bases. The V gene end was trimmed by 2 bases and the J gene end by 7 bases; junction bases not matched to a gene: 10. Germline V lookup: CDR1 SGHTA, CDR2 FQGNSA. The CDR3 totals 16 residues. The CDR3 reads CASSLNTRSGRGEQYF. The CDR3 bases are TGTGCCAGCAGCTTAAATACCCGTAGCGGGAGGGGTGAGCAGTACTTC.

This clonotype was counted ten times or more. A much larger clone differs by one base, so this may be a read error. The chain carries TRBV4-3 and TRBJ2-7, with 9 nucleotides matching TRBD1. CDR1 is LGHNA, CDR2 YSLEER, per germline. The CDR3 totals 13 residues. V gave up 3 bases and J gave up 3 bases; unmatched junction bases: 0. Here the CDR3 DNA reads TGCGCCAGCAGCCAGACAGGGGGCTACGAGCAGTACTTC. As protein: CASSQTGGYEQYF.

This clonotype was counted ten times or more. The V call is TRBV7-9, the J call TRBJ2-7; TRBD2 matches at 7 bases. The CDR3 runs to 15 residues. CDR1 SEHNR and CDR2 FQNEAQ come from the germline V gene (reference sequence). The trim removed 5 bases at V and 0 bases at J, leaving 7 bases unmatched. The CDR3 reads CASSRPSGSSYEQYF. CDR3 DNA: TGTGCCAGCAGCCGTCCTAGCGGCTCCTCCTACGAGCAGTACTTC.

This clonotype was counted ten times or more. The rearrangement joins TRBV19 to TRBJ2-6; D may be TRBD2 (6 bases). Per the germline V gene, CDR1 is LNHDA and CDR2 is SQIVND (reference sequence). The CDR3 contains 13 residues. V was cut by 9 bases and J by 2 bases, with 8 bases left in between. CDR3 protein: CASRETGANVLTF. CDR3 DNA sequence: TGTGCCAGCCGGGAGACTGGGGCCAACGTCCTGACTTTC.

CDR3 residues: CASSFLSTVNYGYTF. CDR3 bases: TGTGCCAGCAGTTTCCTATCGACAGTTAACTATGGCTACACCTTC. This chain uses TRBV6-5 with TRBJ1-2; tentatively, D is TRBD1 (5 bases). Germline CDR1 reads MNHEY; CDR2 reads SVGAGI. The length of the CDR3 is 15 residues. Trimming took off 4 bases at V and 1 base at J, with 13 bases between the two ends.

This clonotype appeared many times. This chain connects TRBV5-1 to TRBJ2-5, with D tentatively TRBD1 or TRBD2 (6 bases each). Germline V lookup: CDR1 SGHRS, CDR2 YFSETQ. The CDR3 has 15 amino acids. V shed 5 bases and J shed 2 bases, with 16 bases lying between them. The DNA of the CDR3 is TGCGCCAGCAGTCGAACTGGGGGGCAACAAGAGACCCAGTACTTC. This gives the protein CASSRTGGQQETQYF.

There are many counts of this clonotype. This chain connects TRBV20-1 to TRBJ2-1; the match to TRBD2 covers 10 bases. Unmatched junction bases numbered 8, after V lost 6 bases and J lost 0 bases. The CDR3 has 16 amino acids. The germline CDR1 and CDR2 sequences are DFQATT and SNEGSKA (reference sequence). The CDR3 reads CSAPSRLAGSYNEQFF. The CDR3 region has the DNA TGCAGTGCACCCTCCCGACTAGCGGGCTCCTACAATGAGCAGTTCTTC.